This TCR beta chain was sequenced during a study of TIL therapy for anti-PD-1-resistant metastatic lung cancer. For the study at large: Median patient age was 54, ranging 38-75 years. Study-wide points: This highly selected cohort may not generalize to typical lung cancer patients. Infused TIL clonotypes partially replaced the baseline blood repertoire, then decayed over months.

The libraries were made with immunoSEQ v3. The method was immunoSEQ multiplex PCR; TCRdb's version includes in-frame clones alone and lacks a portion of them. The sample lists more than 55,000 clones, roughly 77% occurring once. Time point here: pre-treatment sample, taken before nivolumab and TIL therapy. CDR1 is SGHKS, CDR2 YYEKEE, per germline (reference sequence). The CDR3 covers 15 residues. V shed 4 bases and J 4 bases; nucleotides not matched to a gene: 9. In regard to this clone: Its cognate antigen is unknown.

Source: blood, taken at baseline. The rearrangement uses TRBV5-5 and TRBJ2-5, with 8 positions matching TRBD1. The receptor was isolated from a person aged 25-79 years with non-small cell lung cancer. CDR3 in amino acids: CASSRPGGIRETQYF. For the CDR3, the DNA is TGTGCCAGCAGCCGACCAGGGGGCATAAGAGAGACCCAGTACTTC.